This TCR beta chain was recorded in a study of T cell responses to AZD1222 COVID-19 vaccine listed by TCRdb under 2021. About the study as a whole: A total of 230 or so trial participants underwent TCR sequencing, of whom around 200 received two doses of AZD1222 and 26 received two doses of the MenACWY control vaccine. Trial participants were enrolled into age subgroups of 18-55, 56-69 and 70-plus years, which contained approximately 150, 28 and 58 TCR-sequenced participants, respectively. Points the paper makes about the study in general: Reportedly, almost half of the unique spike-specific TCRs recognized epitopes lying outside the regions that are mutated in the B.1.351 and B.1.1.7 variants. Most participants were white British and females outnumbered males, and the authors suggested that clonal diversity may have been underestimated. Conclusions about previously exposed vaccinees are limited, since just six AZD1222 recipients were seropositive for SARS-CoV-2 at baseline. The vaccine-associated CD4 TCRs covered the entire spike protein, and the dominant responses fell in regions 160-218 and 743-854. After two AZD1222 doses, both the breadth and the depth of spike-specific TCRs were significantly higher than at day 0 and than in MenACWY recipients. The 56-69-year group was small, and its depth increase did not reach significance, likely because of low power. Because no day 14 peak-response samples were available, repertoires were characterized only after the peak T cell response.

About this clone: Its antigen specificity is not known. No base-level quality is on record; no much larger clone is a single base apart.

V has 7 bases trimmed and J has 3 bases trimmed; junction bases matching no gene number 8. The CDR1 and CDR2 encoded by the germline V gene are SNHLY and FYNNEI. The CDR3 contains 15 residues, cysteine and phenylalanine counted. Just the 45-base CDR3 DNA is kept, in frame starting at base 1. The meaning of the sample's time point label: baseline before first vaccination. The treatment or condition label for this specimen denotes: meningococcal conjugate vaccine given as trial control. Vaccinee samples came from UK trials COV001 and COV002, including a single-blind randomized controlled phase 2/3 trial of AZD1222 (ChAdOx1 nCoV-19) in healthy adults. For TCRbeta chain sequencing, PBMC samples from trial participants were taken at day 0 and at day 28 after the second dose. The CDR3 regions of human TCRbeta chains were analyzed by immunosequencing. The paper's processing steps were these. TCRs in the repertoires were compared against a reference library of SARS-CoV-2-specific TCRs that had been generated with the MIRA antigen-specificity platform. Breadth was defined as the fraction of unique TCRs that were SARS-CoV-2-associated. Depth was defined as the fraction of total T cells that were SARS-CoV-2-associated. Each spike-specific TCR was assigned to its reactive spike region and to a CD4 or CD8 class using the MIRA data. Log10-transformed breadth and depth values were compared by one-way ANOVA with Sidak's multiple comparisons tests. The table was pulled from immuneACCESS by TCRdb, which kept in-frame rearrangements only. Such tables lose some clones; where checked, under half of the loss comes from unresolved V genes, and the rest has no known cause. That table furnishes V, J and clone size, whereas the DNA furnished D and trimming. Within this sample are about 160,000 clones, with about 90% of them counted one time only. The top ten clonotypes cover around 4% of the sample.

Sequencing was performed on peripheral blood, taken on day 0 of MenACWY control vaccination. The sequence is built from TRBV2 and TRBJ1-2, with 10 bases in between that match TRBD1. The clonotype was recovered from an adult in good health. The CDR3 here reads CASNPRTGGDYGYTF. The DNA sequence is TGTGCCAGCAACCCCCGGACAGGGGGAGACTATGGCTACACCTTC. Supplemented by the reference TRBV2 and TRBJ1-2 proteins around the CDR3, the complete variable domain is EPEVTQTPSHQVTQMGQEVILRCVPISNHLYFYWYRQILGQKVEFLVSFYNNEISEKSEIFDDQFSVERPDGSNFTLKIRSTKLEDSAMYFCASNPRTGGDYGYTFGSGTRLTVV.